This T cell receptor beta chain was sequenced for a study of blood T cell repertoires in COVID-19. The table came from immunoSEQ multiplex PCR; TCRdb's copy has only in-frame clones and leaves some out. Of 65,000 to 80,000 clones in the sample, 80% to 90% were seen once. V lost 3 bases, J lost 3 bases, and 13 bases lay in between. Germline V gives CDR1 SGHDT, CDR2 YYEEEE. The CDR3 is 15 amino acids. The chain employs TRBV5-6 and TRBJ1-5; no clear D. This sequence originates from a man aged 45 to 65 with active COVID-19. Sequenced: peripheral blood. The CDR3 is CASSSGTGFNQPQHF. DNA of the CDR3: TGTGCCAGCAGCTCAGGAACGGGGTTCAATCAGCCCCAGCATTTT.